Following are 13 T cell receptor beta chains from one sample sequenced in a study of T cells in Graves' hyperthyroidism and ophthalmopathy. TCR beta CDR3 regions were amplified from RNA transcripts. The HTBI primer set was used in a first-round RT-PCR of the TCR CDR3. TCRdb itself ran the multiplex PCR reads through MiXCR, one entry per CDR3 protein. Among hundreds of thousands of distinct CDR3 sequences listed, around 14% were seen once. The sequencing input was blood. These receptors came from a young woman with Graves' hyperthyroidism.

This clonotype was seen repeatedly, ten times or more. CDR3 sequence: CASSLVDRGQPQHF. The CDR3 DNA reads TGTGCCAGCAGTTTAGTGGACAGGGGCCAGCCCCAGCATTTT. The chain joins TRBV28 to TRBJ1-5, with TRBD1 matching 9 bases. Germline V gene sequence: CDR1 MDHEN, CDR2 SYDVKM. The CDR3 has 14 residues. V lost 2 bases to trimming and J lost 7 bases; unmatched junction nucleotides: 3.

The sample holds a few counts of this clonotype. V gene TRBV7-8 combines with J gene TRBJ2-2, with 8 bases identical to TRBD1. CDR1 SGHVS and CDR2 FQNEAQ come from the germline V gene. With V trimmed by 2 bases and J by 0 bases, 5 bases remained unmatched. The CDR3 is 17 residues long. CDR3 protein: CASSLSHRGSNTGELFF. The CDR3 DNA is TGTGCCAGCAGCTTATCTCACAGGGGGTCGAACACCGGGGAGCTGTTTTTT.

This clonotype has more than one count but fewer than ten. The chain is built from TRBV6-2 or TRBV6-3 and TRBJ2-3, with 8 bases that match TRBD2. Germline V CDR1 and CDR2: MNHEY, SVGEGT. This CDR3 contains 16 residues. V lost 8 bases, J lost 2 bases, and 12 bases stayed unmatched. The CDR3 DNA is TGTGCCAGCGGGGCAAAGCGGGGGACCTACACAGATACGCAGTATTTT. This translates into CASGAKRGTYTDTQYF.

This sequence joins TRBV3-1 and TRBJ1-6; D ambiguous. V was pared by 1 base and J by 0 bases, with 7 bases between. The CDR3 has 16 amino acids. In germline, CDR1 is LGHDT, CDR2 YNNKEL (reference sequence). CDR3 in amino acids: CASSQGASSYNSPLHF. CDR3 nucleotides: TGTGCCAGCAGCCAAGGCGCGAGCTCCTATAATTCACCCCTCCACTTT. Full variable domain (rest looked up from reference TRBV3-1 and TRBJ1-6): DTAVSQTPKYLVTQMGNDKSIKCEQNLGHDTMYWYKQDSKKFLKIMFSYNNKELIINETVPNRFSPKSPDKAHLNLHINSLELGDSAVYFCASSQGASSYNSPLHFGNGTRLTVT.

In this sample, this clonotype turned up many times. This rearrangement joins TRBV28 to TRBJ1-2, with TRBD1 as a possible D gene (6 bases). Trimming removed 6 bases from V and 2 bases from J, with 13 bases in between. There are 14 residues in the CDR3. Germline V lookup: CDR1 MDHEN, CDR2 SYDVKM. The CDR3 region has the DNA TGTGCCAGCAGCCGTTCGGACAGAAACTATGGCTACACCTTC. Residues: CASSRSDRNYGYTF.

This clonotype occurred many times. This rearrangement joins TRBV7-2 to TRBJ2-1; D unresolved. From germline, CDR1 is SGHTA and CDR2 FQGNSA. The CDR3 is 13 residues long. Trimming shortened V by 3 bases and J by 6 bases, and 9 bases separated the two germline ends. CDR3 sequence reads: CASSFAGLNEQFF. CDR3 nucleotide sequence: TGTGCCAGCAGCTTCGCAGGTCTCAATGAGCAGTTCTTC.

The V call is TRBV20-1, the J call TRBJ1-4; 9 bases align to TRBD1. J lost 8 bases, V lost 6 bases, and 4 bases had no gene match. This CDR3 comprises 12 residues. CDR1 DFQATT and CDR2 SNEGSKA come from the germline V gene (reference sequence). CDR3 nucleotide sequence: TGCAGTGCCCGGGACAGGGTCGAAAAACTGTTTTTT. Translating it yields CSARDRVEKLFF.

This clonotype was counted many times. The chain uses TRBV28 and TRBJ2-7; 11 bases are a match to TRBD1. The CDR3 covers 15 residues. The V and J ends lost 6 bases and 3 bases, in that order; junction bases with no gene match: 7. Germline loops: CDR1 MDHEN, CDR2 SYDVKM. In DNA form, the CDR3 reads TGTGCCAGCAGGCATCCGGGACAGGGGGGCTACGAGCAGTACTTC. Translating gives CASRHPGQGGYEQYF. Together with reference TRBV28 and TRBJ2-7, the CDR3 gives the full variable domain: DVKVTQSSRYLVKRTGEKVFLECVQDMDHENMFWYRQDPGLGLRLIYFSYDVKMKEKGDIPEGYSVSREKKERFSLILESASTNQTSMYLCASRHPGQGGYEQYFGPGTRLTVT.

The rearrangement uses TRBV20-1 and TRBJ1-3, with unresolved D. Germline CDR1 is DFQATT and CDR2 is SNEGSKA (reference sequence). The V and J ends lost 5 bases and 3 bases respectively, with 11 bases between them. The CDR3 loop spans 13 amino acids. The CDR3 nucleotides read TGCAGTGCTTCCCAAGGGAGTGGAAACACCATATATTTT. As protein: CSASQGSGNTIYF.

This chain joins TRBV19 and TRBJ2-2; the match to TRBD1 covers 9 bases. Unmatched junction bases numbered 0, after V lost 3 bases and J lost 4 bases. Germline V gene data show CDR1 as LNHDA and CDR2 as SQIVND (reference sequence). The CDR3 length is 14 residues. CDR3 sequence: CASSMGQGTGELFF. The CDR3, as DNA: TGTGCCAGTAGTATGGGACAGGGCACCGGGGAGCTGTTTTTT. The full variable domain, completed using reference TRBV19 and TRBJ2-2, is DGGITQSPKYLFRKEGQNVTLSCEQNLNHDAMYWYRQDPGQGLRLIYYSQIVNDFQKGDIAEGYSVSREKKESFPLTVTSAQKNPTAFYLCASSMGQGTGELFFGEGSRLTVL.

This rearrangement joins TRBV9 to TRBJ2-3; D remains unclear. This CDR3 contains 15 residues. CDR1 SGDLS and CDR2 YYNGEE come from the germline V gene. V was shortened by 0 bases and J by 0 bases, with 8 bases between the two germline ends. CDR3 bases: TGTGCCAGCAGCGTAGCGGGCTTCAGCACAGATACGCAGTATTTT. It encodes CASSVAGFSTDTQYF.

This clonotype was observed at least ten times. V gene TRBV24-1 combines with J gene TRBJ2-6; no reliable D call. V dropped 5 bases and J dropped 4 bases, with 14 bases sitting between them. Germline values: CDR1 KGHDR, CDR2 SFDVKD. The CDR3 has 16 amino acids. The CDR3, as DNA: TGTGCCACCAGTGTGTCCAGCGCATCGGGGGCCAACGTCCTGACTTTC. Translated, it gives CATSVSSASGANVLTF.

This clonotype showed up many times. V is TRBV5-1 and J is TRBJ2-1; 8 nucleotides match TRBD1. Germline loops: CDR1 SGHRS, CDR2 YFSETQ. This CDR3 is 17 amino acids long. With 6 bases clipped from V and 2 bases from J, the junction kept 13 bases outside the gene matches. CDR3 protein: CASTPDRALGAYNEQFF. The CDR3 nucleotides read TGCGCCAGCACCCCGGACAGGGCCCTAGGGGCCTACAATGAGCAGTTCTTC.